This T cell receptor beta chain was captured in a study of molecular identifiers for immune sequencing clone quantification. In germline, CDR1 is SGHRS, CDR2 YFSETQ. V was clipped by 6 bases and J by 2 bases, with 17 bases between them. CDR3 length: 16 residues. TCRdb itself ran the PCR reads through MiXCR, one entry per CDR3 protein. The repertoire has approximately 680,000 distinct CDR3 sequences, around 25% of them found once; the top ten carry roughly 0.83%. In its sample, this clonotype was seen a few times. The source material was naive CD8+ T cells from blood, with Jurkat cell RNA spiked in. Documented subset: FACS-sorted CD8+CD4-CCR7+CD45RA+ naive T cells. The rearrangement uses TRBV5-1 and TRBJ2-2; maybe TRBD2 (6 bases). The sequence derives from a human donor in good health. Some libraries in this study had Jurkat cell RNA spiked in. The CDR3 protein is CASNPSWEENTGELFF. The CDR3, as DNA: TGCGCCAGCAACCCTTCATGGGAGGAAAACACCGGGGAGCTGTTTTTT.